The sequence of this TCR beta chain was determined in a study of T cells in Graves' hyperthyroidism and ophthalmopathy. Findings and limits, study-wide: Progression to ophthalmopathy was predicted a median of about 6.6 months early.

This CDR3 is built from 16 residues. CDR1 and CDR2 from the germline V gene are SEHNR and FQNEAQ (reference sequence). V lost 5 bases, J lost 8 bases, and 12 bases stayed unmatched. Diagnosis relied on clinical symptoms, serum thyroxine and TRAb, thyroid ultrasound and orbital computed tomography. Regions amplified from RNA transcripts were the TCR beta CDR3 regions. The TCR CDR3 first-round RT-PCR relied on the HTBI primer set. From the multiplex PCR reads, TCRdb called clonotypes with MiXCR, one entry per CDR3 protein. The table includes more than 350,000 distinct CDR3 sequences, about 17% detected once. This clonotype was recorded at least ten times. Its cognate antigen is unknown.

The sample comprised blood. This chain connects TRBV7-9 to TRBJ1-4; 9 nucleotides agree with TRBD1. The receptor was isolated from a woman aged 25 to 39 with Graves' hyperthyroidism that later progressed to Graves' ophthalmopathy. CDR3 DNA: TGTGCCAGCAGCGAGCCCCGGACAGGGGATCGAGAAAAACTGTTTTTT. This gives the protein CASSEPRTGDREKLFF. The full variable domain, with the rest looked up from reference TRBV7-9 and TRBJ1-4, is DTGVSQNPRHKITKRGQNVTFRCDPISEHNRLYWYRQTLGQGPEFLTYFQNEAQLEKSRLLSDRFSAERPKGSFSTLEIQRTEQGDSAMYLCASSEPRTGDREKLFFGSGTQLSVL.